These 4 T cell receptor beta chains share one sample of origin, sequenced in a study of blood T cell repertoires in COVID-19. Profiled with immunoSEQ multiplex PCR; TCRdb holds only in-frame clones, not every one. The repertoire includes around 140,000 clones, approximately 86% of them detected once, and about an eighth sits in the top ten. Sequencing was done on a sample of peripheral blood. These receptors came from a woman in her 70s with COVID-19, enrolled during active disease.

The gene calls are TRBV11-2 and TRBJ2-5; no clear D gene. CDR3 length: 12 residues. Germline CDR1 reads SGHAT; CDR2 reads FQNNGV. V was trimmed by 5 bases and J by 7 bases, leaving 11 bases between them. The CDR3 here is CASSLVIGTQYF. The CDR3 nucleotides read TGTGCCAGCAGCCTGGTTATCGGGACCCAGTACTTC.

The chain employs TRBV6-5 and TRBJ2-7; the D is unclear. CDR1 MNHEY and CDR2 SVGAGI come from the germline V gene. With 8 bases removed from V and 5 bases from J, the gap between germline ends came to 7 bases. The CDR3 is 10 amino acids. CDR3 amino acids: CASLYHEQYF. The CDR3 bases are TGTGCCAGCCTCTACCACGAGCAGTACTTC.

The V call is TRBV29-1, the J call TRBJ2-7; TRBD1 agrees at 10 bases. V shed 7 bases, J shed 9 bases, and the junction held 12 bases outside the gene matches. CDR3 length: 13 amino acids. CDR1 is SQVTM and CDR2 is ANQGSEA in the germline V gene. CDR3 protein: CSAYHGQGGLQYF. The CDR3 DNA is TGCAGCGCCTATCACGGACAGGGGGGCTTGCAGTACTTC.

The genes are TRBV21-1 and TRBJ1-3; no DNA check was done on the table's D call, TRBD1. TRBV21-1 is a pseudogene locus. This CDR3 region has 18 residues. CDR3: CASSPPGQGKTNGNTIYF. CDR3 coding DNA: TGTGCCAGCAGTCCACCGGGACAGGGGAAGACGAATGGAAACACCATATATTTT.